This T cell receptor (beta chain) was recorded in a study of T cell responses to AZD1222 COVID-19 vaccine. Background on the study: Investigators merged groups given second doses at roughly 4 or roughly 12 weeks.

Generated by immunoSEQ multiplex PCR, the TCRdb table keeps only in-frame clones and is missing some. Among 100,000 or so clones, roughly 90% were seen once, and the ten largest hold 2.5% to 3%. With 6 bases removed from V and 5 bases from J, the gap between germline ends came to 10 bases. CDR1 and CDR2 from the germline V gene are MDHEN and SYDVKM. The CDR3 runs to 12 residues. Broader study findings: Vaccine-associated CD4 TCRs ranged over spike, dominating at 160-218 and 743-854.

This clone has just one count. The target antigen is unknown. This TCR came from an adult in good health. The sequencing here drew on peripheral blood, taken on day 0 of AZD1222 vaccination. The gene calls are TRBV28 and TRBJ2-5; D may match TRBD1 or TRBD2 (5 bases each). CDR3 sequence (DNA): TGTGCCAGCAGGGGACCCGGGGAGACCCAGTACTTC. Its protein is CASRGPGETQYF.